These 29 T cell receptor beta chains originate from one sample sequenced in a study of Tregs in tolerant kidney transplant recipients. CFSE-labeled recipient PBMCs were cultured 5 to 7 days with irradiated graft donor PBMCs, then FACS-sorted. TCRdb's table, derived via immunoSEQ multiplex PCR, lists solely in-frame clones and lacks some. The sample features around 1,700 clones, with 15% to 20% in its top ten. These receptors' targets are unknown. This specimen was CD4+ T cells from blood cultured with allogeneic cells, taken before the transplant. These receptors all stem from a human patient who received a combined kidney and bone marrow transplant.

Its frequency marks this clone as medium-sized. From the germline J gene comes the end of the CDR3, since the read stops 3 residues before it. The chain employs TRBV7-7 and TRBJ2-4, with 13 bases lining up with TRBD2. The CDR3 is 13 residues long. Germline V CDR1 and CDR2: SSHAT, FNYEAQ (reference sequence). Incomplete CDR3 DNA: TGTGCCAGCAGCTTCGGACTAGCGGGGGAT. Its translation is CASSFGLAGD. The whole CDR3 sequence is CASSFGLAGDQYF.

As concerns this clone: Read data end 3 residues before the CDR3 end; the end is taken from the germline J gene. The J gene is TRBJ2-7, the V gene TRBV19; 9 bases fit TRBD2. Looked up from germline, CDR1 is LNHDA and CDR2 is SQIVND (reference sequence). The CDR3 is made up of 15 amino acids. The junction had 5 bases not matched to a gene; V was cut back by 5 bases and J by 0 bases. CDR3 loop: CASSPMRGGSYEQYF. The DNA read from the CDR3 is TGTGCCAGTAGTCCCATGCGGGGGGGCTCCTACGAG.

Points on this clone: The read stops 3 residues short of the end of the CDR3; the missing end is completed from the germline J gene. The chain couples TRBV20-1 to TRBJ1-2; D is ambiguous. Germline V gives CDR1 DFQATT, CDR2 SNEGSKA (reference sequence). Trimming cost V 5 bases and J 4 bases, with 11 bases left between them. This CDR3 contains 12 residues. The sequenced part of the CDR3 DNA is TGCAGTGCTCCAACAGTACCCTATGGC. Residues: CSAPTVPYG. The complete CDR3 reads CSAPTVPYGYTF.

Judged by frequency, this clone is large. The CDR3 end falls 3 residues outside the read, so it is completed with the germline J gene. The chain links TRBV2 to TRBJ2-1; 7 nucleotides align to TRBD2. Germline assignment: CDR1 SNHLY and CDR2 FYNNEI. The trim removed 0 bases at V and 5 bases at J, leaving 1 base unmatched. CDR3 length equals 14 residues. The CDR3 spells CASSEAGGDNEQFF. The sequenced part of the CDR3 DNA is TGTGCCAGCAGTGAAGCGGGAGGGGACAATGAG.

This clone counts as medium-sized by frequency. The read terminates 3 residues ahead of where the CDR3 ends, so the germline J gene completes it. The chain joins TRBV20-1 to TRBJ2-3; 10 nucleotides line up with TRBD2. Trimming cost V 2 bases and J 5 bases; bases outside gene matches: 4. Germline V gene lookup returns CDR1 DFQATT and CDR2 SNEGSKA (reference sequence). The CDR3 loop spans 14 amino acids. CDR3 sequence reads: CSARLAGAGDTQYF. The sequenced part of the CDR3 DNA is TGCAGTGCTAGACTAGCGGGAGCGGGAGATACG.

As regards this clone: The read ends 3 residues early relative to the CDR3; the germline J gene fills the gap. The chain couples TRBV6-1 to TRBJ1-4, with a possible D match to TRBD1 (5 bases). This CDR3 has 14 amino acids. The germline gives CDR1 MNHNS, CDR2 SASEGT. The CDR3 sequence: CASSARDFNSPLFF. The sequenced part of the CDR3 DNA is TGTGCCAGCAGTGCCCGGGACTTTAATTCACCA.

A word on this clone: The read comes to an end 3 residues before the CDR3 does, leaving the germline J gene to fill in the end. This chain links TRBV5-1 with TRBJ2-1; 8 positions match TRBD1. From germline, CDR1 is SGHRS and CDR2 YFSETQ. The V gene end was trimmed by 4 bases and the J gene end by 8 bases; junction bases not matched to a gene: 5. CDR3 length: 13 amino acids. The CDR3 here is CASSRQGSDEQFF. The CDR3 bases that were read are TGCGCCAGCAGCCGACAGGGGTCGGATGAG.

This clone registers medium-sized by frequency. The read falls 3 residues short of the CDR3 end, and the missing part is taken from the germline J gene. The chain combines TRBV2 with TRBJ2-1; D call uncertain. The V gene lost 1 base and the J gene lost 3 bases, with 7 bases spanning the gap. Germline V lookup: CDR1 SNHLY, CDR2 FYNNEI. The CDR3 has 14 amino acids. CDR3 loop: CASSEVALYNEQFF. The DNA read from the CDR3 is TGTGCCAGCAGTGAAGTGGCCCTCTACAATGAG.

This clone is deemed medium-sized (0.01 to 0.1%) by its frequency. Read sequence stops 3 residues before the CDR3 end, and the germline J gene provides the missing end. The chain couples TRBV7-2 to TRBJ1-5; D might be TRBD1 (5 bases). Germline V gene lookup returns CDR1 SGHTA and CDR2 FQGNSA. This CDR3 contains 14 residues. The V gene lost 5 bases and the J gene lost 6 bases, with 14 bases spanning the gap. The chain's CDR3 is CASSTGFGGQPQHF. The covered CDR3 bases are TGTGCCAGCAGCACAGGTTTCGGAGGTCAGCCC.

This clone is classed as medium-sized by frequency. With the read ending 3 residues before the CDR3 end, the germline J gene is used to fill in that end. The genes are TRBV7-2 and TRBJ1-1; no clear D. Germline V gives CDR1 SGHTA, CDR2 FQGNSA. This CDR3 contains 14 residues. The V end lost 1 base, the J end lost 0 bases, and 6 bases lay between the germline ends. CDR3 protein: CASSLVSVNTEAFF. Incomplete CDR3 DNA: TGTGCCAGCAGCTTAGTATCAGTGAACACTGAA.

This clone registers medium-sized by frequency. The CDR3 end lies 3 residues beyond the end of the read and is filled in from the germline J gene. The chain couples TRBV30 to TRBJ2-3; maybe TRBD1 (6 bases). The V gene's germline CDR1 is GTSNPN and CDR2 SVGIG (reference sequence). V was pared by 2 bases and J by 2 bases, with 8 bases between. The CDR3 runs 13 residues. CDR3 protein: CAWSRQVTDTQYF. The sequenced part of the CDR3 DNA is TGTGCCTGGAGTCGACAGGTCACAGATACG.

Frequency places this clone as medium-sized. The sequenced fragment ends 3 residues before the CDR3 boundary, so the rest is inferred from the germline J gene. The chain joins TRBV5-1 to TRBJ1-1; 8 nucleotides align to TRBD1. Germline V gene data show CDR1 as SGHRS and CDR2 as YFSETQ. The CDR3 has 15 residues. The junction had 5 bases not matched to a gene; V was cut back by 0 bases and J by 4 bases. The CDR3 loop reads CASSLGTGWGTEAFF. The covered CDR3 bases are TGCGCCAGCAGCTTGGGGACAGGGTGGGGCACTGAA.

This clone is classed as medium-sized by frequency. The sequenced fragment ends 3 residues before the CDR3 boundary, so the rest is inferred from the germline J gene. The chain employs TRBV2 and TRBJ1-2; D might be TRBD1 (5 bases). The CDR3 length is 13 residues. Germline V gene data show CDR1 as SNHLY and CDR2 as FYNNEI. Trimming stripped 2 bases from V and 4 bases from J, with 8 bases between. The CDR3 reads CASSEQGSYGYTF. The covered CDR3 bases are TGTGCCAGCAGTGAACAGGGTTCCTATGGC.

By frequency, this clone registers medium-sized. The DNA ends 3 residues before the CDR3 does, and the rest of the CDR3 is filled in from the germline J gene. The V gene is TRBV20-1, the J gene TRBJ2-1; 10 bases are shared with TRBD1. Germline trimming cut 6 bases from V and 7 bases from J; bases unmatched to any gene: 9. This CDR3 comprises 14 residues. Germline V gene sequence: CDR1 DFQATT, CDR2 SNEGSKA (reference sequence). The CDR3: CSARQGAFYNEQFF. Partial CDR3 DNA: TGCAGTGCCCGACAGGGGGCGTTTTATAATGAG.

This clone is labeled medium-sized based on frequency. The read halts 3 residues ahead of the CDR3 end, with the missing end drawn from the germline J gene. The chain recombines TRBV7-6 with TRBJ2-7; 8 positions agree with TRBD1. V gave up 5 bases and J gave up 0 bases; unmatched junction bases: 6. The CDR3 totals 15 residues. CDR1 SGHVS and CDR2 FNYEAQ come from the germline V gene. The CDR3 bases that were read are TGTGCCAGCAGCGCCGGGACAGGTCGCTCCTACGAG. The encoded protein is CASSAGTGRSYE. In full, the CDR3 reads CASSAGTGRSYEQYF.

This clone shows up as medium-sized by frequency. The observed sequence ends 3 residues before the CDR3 terminus, with the missing tail filled in from the germline J gene. The J gene is TRBJ2-7, the V gene TRBV19; D may be TRBD2 (5 bases). Germline CDR1 is LNHDA and CDR2 is SQIVND (reference sequence). The V and J ends lost 3 bases and 0 bases respectively, with 12 bases between them. This CDR3 contains 15 residues. The CDR3 region is CASSIPGKSSYEQYF. The covered CDR3 bases are TGTGCCAGTAGTATTCCGGGGAAAAGCTCCTACGAG.

On this clone itself: Coverage ceases 3 residues before the CDR3 finishes, and the germline J gene fills in the end. The chain recombines TRBV7-8 with TRBJ1-2; 8 bases map to TRBD1. The CDR3 is 14 residues long. The V gene's germline CDR1 is SGHVS and CDR2 FQNEAQ. CDR3 bases read: TGTGCCAGCAGTCGCCGGGACAGGTCCTACGAC. This encodes CASSRRDRSYD. The whole CDR3 sequence reads CASSRRDRSYDYTF. Filled out from reference TRBV7-8 and TRBJ1-2, the complete variable domain reads GAGVSQSPRYKVAKRGQDVALRCDPISGHVSLFWYQQALGQGPEFLTYFQNEAQLDKSGLPSDRFFAERPEGSVSTLKIQRTQQEDSAVYLCASSRRDRSYDYTFGSGTRLTVV.

For this clone: The sequence runs out 3 residues before the end of the CDR3; the remainder is reconstructed from the germline J gene. The chain is built from TRBV30 and TRBJ1-2, with D perhaps matching TRBD1 (6 bases). This CDR3 has 19 residues. Germline lookup yields CDR1 GTSNPN and CDR2 SVGIG (reference sequence). CDR3: CAWSVLAGGQGISTDTYTF. The DNA read from the CDR3 is TGTGCCTGGAGTGTACTAGCGGGAGGGCAGGGGATAAGCACAGATACC.

The CDR3 bases that were read are TGCAGTGCTAGATCCCGATCGGATCAGGGTGGCACTGAA. Amino acids: CSARSRSDQGGTE. The whole CDR3 protein is CSARSRSDQGGTEAFF. V usage is TRBV20-1 and J usage is TRBJ1-1; a possible D gene is TRBD1 (5 bases). The CDR3 end falls 3 residues outside the read, so it is completed with the germline J gene. Germline-derived CDR1 and CDR2 are DFQATT and SNEGSKA (reference sequence). The CDR3 runs to 16 residues. V was cut by 2 bases and J by 4 bases, with 20 bases left in between.

Judged by frequency, this clone is medium-sized. The read halts 3 residues ahead of the CDR3 end, with the missing end drawn from the germline J gene. The chain has TRBV19 and TRBJ2-7; 10 bases agree with TRBD2. The CDR3 loop spans 13 amino acids. Trimming cost V 4 bases and J 4 bases; bases outside gene matches: 1. The germline V gene encodes CDR1 LNHDA and CDR2 SQIVND (reference sequence). CDR3 bases read: TGTGCCAGTAGTAATAGCGGGAGGTACGAG. Its protein is CASSNSGRYE. In full, the CDR3 is CASSNSGRYEQYF.

This clone is classed as medium-sized by frequency. Read coverage stops 3 residues before the CDR3 terminus; the germline J gene supplies the remainder. V usage is TRBV29-1 and J usage is TRBJ2-3, with 8 positions matching TRBD2. This CDR3 comprises 14 residues. Germline V lookup: CDR1 SQVTM, CDR2 ANQGSEA. J gave up 3 bases and V 7 bases, and 9 bases lay outside the gene matches. The CDR3 protein is CSAERGRGTDTQYF. The CDR3 bases that were read are TGCAGCGCGGAGCGGGGGAGGGGAACAGATACG.

This clone is deemed medium-sized by its frequency. The read ends 3 residues before the CDR3 terminus; that terminus is restored from the germline J gene. The chain has TRBV7-2 and TRBJ1-4; 7 nucleotides line up with TRBD1. V lost 4 bases to trimming and J lost 8 bases; unmatched junction nucleotides: 10. CDR1 and CDR2 from the germline V gene are SGHTA and FQGNSA. This CDR3 region has 15 residues. CDR3 amino acids: CASSYGQALVEKLFF. CDR3 DNA, as far as it was read: TGTGCCAGCAGCTATGGACAGGCGCTAGTAGAAAAA. Together with reference TRBV7-2 and TRBJ1-4, the CDR3 gives the full variable domain: GAGVSQSPSNKVTEKGKDVELRCDPISGHTALYWYRQSLGQGLEFLIYFQGNSAPDKSGLPSDRFSAERTGGSVSTLTIQRTQQEDSAVYLCASSYGQALVEKLFFGSGTQLSVL.

This clone registers medium-sized by frequency. Read data end 3 residues before the CDR3 end; the end is taken from the germline J gene. This chain connects TRBV5-4 to TRBJ2-7; 7 bases are shared with TRBD1. Per germline, CDR1 SGHNT and CDR2 YYREEE (reference sequence). The CDR3 runs 14 residues. With 4 bases clipped from V and 0 bases from J, the junction kept 4 bases outside the gene matches. The covered CDR3 bases are TGTGCCAGCAGCCCCGACAGGGACTCCTACGAG. Residues: CASSPDRDSYE. The CDR3 as a whole reads CASSPDRDSYEQYF.

By frequency, this clone registers medium-sized. The read terminates 3 residues ahead of where the CDR3 ends, so the germline J gene completes it. The V call is TRBV2, the J call TRBJ1-4; D call uncertain. Trimming took 4 bases from V and 5 from J, leaving 14 bases between them. CDR3 size: 15 residues. Germline CDR1 SNHLY, CDR2 FYNNEI. CDR3 DNA, as far as it was read: TGTGCCAGCAGTGGTGCAGGAACGAGAAATGAAAAA. Encoded protein: CASSGAGTRNEK. The whole CDR3 protein reads CASSGAGTRNEKLFF.

Measured by frequency, this clone is medium-sized. Coverage ceases 3 residues before the CDR3 finishes, and the germline J gene fills in the end. The V gene is TRBV7-9, the J gene TRBJ1-1; the match to TRBD1 covers 7 bases. The CDR3 is 15 amino acids. Germline V CDR1 and CDR2: SEHNR, FQNEAQ (reference sequence). The trim removed 5 bases at V and 1 base at J, leaving 7 bases unmatched. The part of the CDR3 DNA that was read is TGTGCCAGCAGCGCTCAAGGGGGCCCGAACACTGAA. Translated: CASSAQGGPNTE. The entire CDR3 reads CASSAQGGPNTEAFF.

As regards this clone: The DNA ends 3 residues before the CDR3 does, and the rest of the CDR3 is filled in from the germline J gene. This chain joins TRBV5-1 and TRBJ2-3; 8 bases map to TRBD2. The length of the CDR3 is 17 residues. CDR1 SGHRS and CDR2 YFSETQ come from the germline V gene. V lost 0 bases and J lost 0; bases outside the gene matches: 6. CDR3 amino acids: CASSLAMAGGSTDTQYF. The sequenced CDR3 bases are TGCGCCAGCAGCTTGGCCATGGCGGGAGGTAGCACAGATACG.

In terms of frequency, this clone is medium-sized. Read coverage stops 3 residues before the CDR3 terminus; the germline J gene supplies the remainder. The V and J genes are TRBV5-1 and TRBJ2-1, with 8 bases identical to TRBD2. The CDR3 length is 15 residues. Germline V gene lookup returns CDR1 SGHRS and CDR2 YFSETQ. Trimming removed 0 bases from V and 5 bases from J; junction bases left unmatched: 4. The CDR3 loop is CASSLVLAENNEQFF. The sequenced CDR3 bases are TGCGCCAGCAGCTTGGTACTAGCGGAGAACAATGAG.

By frequency, this clone registers medium-sized. The read ends 3 residues shy of where the CDR3 ends; the end is completed using the germline J gene. The chain uses TRBV20-1 and TRBJ2-2, with D possibly TRBD1 on 5 matching bases. Germline V lookup: CDR1 DFQATT, CDR2 SNEGSKA (reference sequence). The V end lost 3 bases, the J end lost 1 base, and 12 bases lay between the germline ends. The length of the CDR3 is 15 residues. The CDR3 DNA, read in part, is TGCAGTGCTAGGAGACAGCGATTGAACACCGGGGAG. This translates into CSARRQRLNTGE. The whole CDR3 protein reads CSARRQRLNTGELFF.

This clone is called medium-sized based on its frequency. The covered CDR3 bases are TGCGCCAGCAGCTCGGTCGCCGGGGAG. It specifies CASSSVAGE. In full, the CDR3 is CASSSVAGELFF. This sequence joins TRBV5-1 and TRBJ2-2, with no clear D. The sequence runs out 3 residues before the end of the CDR3; the remainder is reconstructed from the germline J gene. Trimming removed 3 bases at V and 6 bases at J, with 6 bases between. CDR1 is SGHRS and CDR2 is YFSETQ in the germline V gene. The CDR3 consists of 12 residues.